This TCR beta chain was captured in a study of beta chain features in type 1 diabetes. Study-level information: No age, gender or cell yield differences were seen between patients and healthy donors.

Study-wide results and caveats: No resolution was reached here on whether HLA type influences TCRB rearrangement. Type 1 diabetes patients showed a moderate but significant shortening of TCRB CDR3s in all four CD4+ subsets.

Germline CDR1 and CDR2: SGHTA and FQGNSA. CDR3 size: 14 residues. After removal of 5 bases from V and 4 bases from J, the junction contained 5 bases not matched to a gene. Sequencing targeted expressed TCRB transcripts, as all isolated RNA had been reverse transcribed. Libraries were prepared by immunoSEQ multiplex PCR; TCRdb keeps only in-frame clonotypes and omits some of them. The data show under 200,000 clones, 7.5% to 9.5% seen once. This clone was counted only a few times. Its target is unknown. V is TRBV7-2 and J is TRBJ1-2; 9 nucleotides align to TRBD1. The receptor's source is a woman in her late teens or twenties with type 1 diabetes. The sample consisted of central memory CD4+ T cells from blood. The CDR3: CASSPGTGPYGYTF. The DNA of the CDR3 is TGTGCCAGCAGCCCCGGGACAGGGCCCTATGGCTACACCTTC.